Given below is one TCR beta chain in context. What it binds is not known. Within the ViraFEST assay, antigen-specific CD4+ T cells underwent expansion with viral peptide pools prior to sequencing. Scientists isolated CD4+ T cells after a roughly nine-day culture period ended. Two-dose vaccination with either BNT162b2 or mRNA-1273 was given to the participants. The researchers cultured fewer than 2.5 million PBMC per well with around 9.2 IU/ml IL-2 and 8 to 10 ug/ml peptides. This sample is drawn from a study of vaccination effects on CD4 cells after COVID-19. This CDR3 is 13 amino acids long. CDR1 and CDR2 (germline): LGHDT, YNNKEL (reference sequence). The V end was cut by 4 bases, the J end by 10 bases, with 14 bases between. Study-level findings and limits: After vaccination, at late timepoints, clones induced by infection and by vaccine contracted markedly.

Produced via immunoSEQ multiplex PCR; TCRdb's table is partial and in-frame only. The table has about 72,000 clones, approximately 80% seen once; the top ten hold approximately 1.2%. The sequence was collected from a human donor who received a COVID-19 vaccine. V is TRBV3-1 (or the pseudogene TRBV3-2) and J is TRBJ2-1; D is possibly TRBD1 or TRBD2 (6 bases each). This specimen consisted of CD4+ T cells from PBMCs cultured with HCoV-229E spike peptides, obtained after COVID-19 vaccination. CDR3 DNA sequence: TGTGCCAGCAGCCTCGAGGGGGGCGGAGAGCAGTTCTTC. The encoded protein is CASSLEGGGEQFF.